The 11 T cell receptor beta chains below were found in one sample sequenced in a study of CD8 T cells in Susac syndrome. An amount of RNA that ranged from about 0.45 to 1 ug was reverse transcribed with random hexamers. Each CDR3 protein is one row after TCRdb ran MiXCR on the immunoSEQ multiplex PCR reads. This table holds some 100,000 distinct CDR3 sequences, roughly 96% found once. Sequencing was performed on CD8+ T cells from PBMCs. Receptor source: a human donor with Susac syndrome.

The chain has TRBV12-3 or TRBV12-4 and TRBJ2-7; perhaps D is TRBD1 or TRBD2 (6 bases each). The ends were cut back, 6 bases at V and 5 bases at J, with 17 bases in the middle. CDR3 size: 14 residues. In nucleotides, the CDR3 is TGTGCCAGCAGCCCCTCGGGGGCGTTAGACGAGCAGTACTTC. As protein: CASSPSGALDEQYF.

This clonotype occurred a few times. The rearrangement uses TRBV7-2 and TRBJ2-1, with 7 nucleotides matching TRBD2. The CDR3 is 15 amino acids. V was clipped by 5 bases and J by 2 bases; unmatched bases: 6. CDR1 is SGHTA and CDR2 is FQGNSA in the germline V gene. CDR3 residues: CASSRTGTTYNEQFF. DNA of the CDR3: TGTGCCAGCAGCCGGACCGGGACTACCTACAATGAGCAGTTCTTC. The full variable domain, completed using reference TRBV7-2 and TRBJ2-1, is GAGVSQSPSNKVTEKGKDVELRCDPISGHTALYWYRQSLGQGLEFLIYFQGNSAPDKSGLPSDRFSAERTGGSVSTLTIQRTQQEDSAVYLCASSRTGTTYNEQFFGPGTRLTVL.

The CDR3 sequence is CASSLSPEGNNGYTF. The CDR3 DNA reads as TGTGCCAGCAGTCTAAGCCCAGAGGGGAACAATGGCTACACCTTC. The genes are TRBV27 and TRBJ1-2, with D perhaps matching TRBD1 (5 bases). The V gene lost 5 bases and the J gene lost 6 bases, with 19 bases spanning the gap. The CDR3 sequence is 15 residues long. CDR1 is MNHEY, CDR2 SMNVEV, per germline (reference sequence).

The chain has TRBV28 and TRBJ1-4; D ambiguous. The CDR3 has 15 residues. V gave up 4 bases and J gave up 7 bases, with 16 bases separating them. Looked up from germline, CDR1 is MDHEN and CDR2 is SYDVKM. CDR3 loop: CASSSSGSGSEKLFF. Here the CDR3 DNA reads TGTGCCAGCAGTTCTTCAGGTTCCGGGAGTGAAAAACTGTTTTTT. Full variable domain (remainder filled in from reference TRBV28 and TRBJ1-4): DVKVTQSSRYLVKRTGEKVFLECVQDMDHENMFWYRQDPGLGLRLIYFSYDVKMKEKGDIPEGYSVSREKKERFSLILESASTNQTSMYLCASSSSGSGSEKLFFGSGTQLSVL.

The rearrangement uses TRBV24-1 and TRBJ2-2; perhaps TRBD1 as D (7 bases). Looked up from germline, CDR1 is KGHDR and CDR2 is SFDVKD. V was pared by 4 bases and J by 0 bases, with 17 bases between. CDR3 length: 18 residues. Here the CDR3 reads CATSDRSGGHPNTGELFF. The CDR3 DNA reads TGTGCCACCAGTGACCGTTCAGGGGGGCACCCGAACACCGGGGAGCTGTTTTTT.

This clonotype was counted a few times. The V call is TRBV12-3 or TRBV12-4, the J call TRBJ2-1; the D gene is possibly TRBD2 (6 bases). The CDR3 runs to 13 residues. V lost 3 bases to trimming and J lost 7 bases, with 10 bases between them. The chain's CDR3 is CASSFREHNEQFF. In DNA form, the CDR3 reads TGTGCCAGCAGTTTCCGGGAGCATAATGAGCAGTTCTTC.

V usage is TRBV5-1 and J usage is TRBJ1-1; tentatively, D is TRBD1 (5 bases). Germline CDR1 SGHRS, CDR2 YFSETQ. Between the trimmed V and J ends, which lost 3 bases and 9 bases, there was a span of 9 bases. The CDR3 spans 11 residues. CDR3 sequence: CASSSQEKAFF. The CDR3 DNA follows: TGCGCCAGCAGCTCACAGGAGAAAGCTTTCTTT. Drawing the rest from reference TRBV5-1 and TRBJ1-1, the complete variable domain is KAGVTQTPRYLIKTRGQQVTLSCSPISGHRSVSWYQQTPGQGLQFLFEYFSETQRNKGNFPGRFSGRQFSNSRSEMNVSTLELGDSALYLCASSSQEKAFFGQGTRLTVV.

This sequence joins TRBV27 and TRBJ2-1; TRBD2 matches 9 bases. The CDR3 runs to 16 residues. Germline V gives CDR1 MNHEY, CDR2 SMNVEV (reference sequence). Trimming removed 2 bases from V and 9 bases from J; junction bases left unmatched: 11. CDR3 DNA: TGTGCCAGCAGTTTAAAGCGGGAGGCCCTGTTAGGTGAGCAGTTCTTC. It specifies CASSLKREALLGEQFF.

The rearrangement uses TRBV5-1 and TRBJ2-5, with a weak D call TRBD2 (5 bases). The CDR3 contains 15 residues. The V end was cut by 2 bases, the J end by 5 bases, with 16 bases between. Germline V gives CDR1 SGHRS, CDR2 YFSETQ. CDR3 sequence reads: CASSLRWQPGETQYF. The CDR3 DNA sequence: TGCGCCAGCAGCTTAAGGTGGCAGCCGGGGGAGACCCAGTACTTC.

This rearrangement joins TRBV29-1 to TRBJ2-7, with D possibly being TRBD1 or TRBD2 (5 bases each). V was trimmed by 8 bases and J by 4 bases, leaving 15 bases between them. Germline-derived CDR1 and CDR2 are SQVTM and ANQGSEA. The CDR3 length is 12 residues. The CDR3 DNA follows: TGCAGCTTGTGGGACGGGACGTACGAGCAGTACTTC. This encodes CSLWDGTYEQYF.

The chain carries TRBV20-1 and TRBJ2-7; 8 bases agree with TRBD2. Germline loops: CDR1 DFQATT, CDR2 SNEGSKA (reference sequence). The CDR3 has 12 residues. After removal of 6 bases from V and 1 base from J, the junction contained 2 bases not matched to a gene. This chain's CDR3 is CSASGRSYEQYF. The CDR3 bases are TGCAGTGCCAGCGGGAGATCCTACGAGCAGTACTTC.